These 15 T cell receptor beta chains were all obtained from the same sample, sequenced in a study of cytomegalovirus exposure and HLA in healthy donors (dated by TCRdb to about 2017). Library method: the immunoSEQ multiplex PCR assay. For the multiplex PCR, a mixture combining 60 forward primers for TCR Vbeta segments and 13 reverse primers for TCR Jbeta segments was used. Held by TCRdb, this immuneACCESS table contains in-frame sequences only and omits some clones. Under half of the omission traces to an unresolved V gene where checked; the cause of the rest is unknown. Present in this sample are approximately 150,000 clones, under 70% of which were seen just once. Clones ranked in the top ten supply roughly 3.1% of the sample. Sequenced sample: PBMCs. The receptors were gathered from a woman aged 25 to 45 in good health and CMV-seropositive.

This clone was detected only a few times. This chain links TRBV5-6 with TRBJ1-6; unclear D gene. Germline assignment: CDR1 SGHDT and CDR2 YYEEEE. The V end was cut by 1 base, the J end by 8 bases, with 7 bases between. CDR3 length equals 13 residues. This chain's CDR3 is CASSLRRHSPLHF. The CDR3 DNA reads as TGTGCCAGCAGCTTGCGGCGGCATTCACCCCTCCACTTT.

The chain links TRBV19 to TRBJ1-1, with D unresolved. Germline CDR1 reads LNHDA; CDR2 reads SQIVND (reference sequence). Deletions cut 5 bases from V and 6 bases from J, with 13 bases between. CDR3 length equals 13 residues. The CDR3 reads CASSLWADAEAFF. The CDR3 DNA reads TGTGCCAGTAGTCTTTGGGCTGACGCTGAAGCTTTCTTT.

The chain recombines TRBV5-8 with TRBJ2-3, with 8 positions matching TRBD2. Germline V gene sequence: CDR1 SGHTS, CDR2 YDEGEE. The V segment lost 1 base and the J segment 0 bases; nucleotides outside the gene matches: 4. The CDR3 is 16 residues long. CDR3 nucleotide sequence: TGTGCCAGCAGCTTGTTTGCTAGCGGGAGCACAGATACGCAGTATTTT. It is translated as CASSLFASGSTDTQYF.

The chain has TRBV28 and TRBJ1-1; the D gene is possibly TRBD1 (5 bases). The CDR3 covers 14 residues. V was clipped by 1 base and J by 5 bases, with 11 bases between them. The germline CDR1 and CDR2 sequences are MDHEN and SYDVKM. The CDR3 protein is CASSLSQGWTEAFF. For the CDR3, the DNA is TGTGCCAGCAGTTTATCGCAGGGATGGACTGAAGCTTTCTTT.

The chain is built from TRBV30 and TRBJ2-1, with TRBD2 matching 7 bases. The CDR3 is 16 amino acids. CDR1 is GTSNPN and CDR2 is SVGIG in the germline V gene (reference sequence). The V gene end was trimmed by 3 bases and the J gene end by 3 bases; junction bases not matched to a gene: 11. CDR3 protein: CAWSSPRSGNYNEQFF. In DNA form, the CDR3 reads TGTGCCTGGAGCTCCCCTCGGAGCGGGAACTACAATGAGCAGTTCTTC.

The V and J genes are TRBV2 and TRBJ2-1, with 7 nucleotides matching TRBD1. The CDR3 consists of 13 residues. J was trimmed by 7 bases and V by 6 bases; bases with no gene match: 6. CDR1 and CDR2 from the germline V gene are SNHLY and FYNNEI. The CDR3 reads CASSRQGGNEQFF. In nucleotides, the CDR3 is TGTGCCAGCAGCAGACAGGGTGGTAATGAGCAGTTCTTC.

The chain has TRBV5-1 and TRBJ2-7; tentative D call: TRBD1 (6 bases). V lost 4 bases to trimming and J lost 4 bases, with 15 bases between them. Germline CDR1 reads SGHRS; CDR2 reads YFSETQ. The CDR3 contains 14 residues. The CDR3 reads CASSPREGQYEQYF. For the CDR3, the DNA is TGCGCCAGCAGCCCCCGTGAGGGACAATACGAGCAGTACTTC.

V is TRBV7-9 and J is TRBJ1-2, with TRBD1 as a possible D gene (6 bases). The CDR3 is made up of 14 amino acids. Germline CDR1 and CDR2: SEHNR and FQNEAQ (reference sequence). Trimming left V 6 bases short and J 6 bases short, with 17 bases between. Here the CDR3 reads CASSPTGGRDGYTF. The CDR3 DNA reads as TGTGCCAGCAGTCCCACGGGGGGGCGAGATGGCTACACCTTC.

The chain carries TRBV5-1 and TRBJ1-2, with D possibly being TRBD1 (6 bases). Germline V gene lookup returns CDR1 SGHRS and CDR2 YFSETQ. The ends were cut back, 4 bases at V and 13 bases at J, with 14 bases in the middle. The CDR3 is 11 amino acids. The CDR3 here is CASSQDSVPTF. CDR3 nucleotide sequence: TGCGCCAGCAGCCAGGACAGTGTCCCCACCTTC.

The chain carries TRBV11-3 and TRBJ2-5; D might be TRBD2 (6 bases). CDR1 and CDR2 (germline): SGHNT, YENEEA. The CDR3 runs to 16 residues. V was clipped by 1 base and J by 5 bases, with 17 bases between them. CDR3 loop: CASSLGRRERRETQYF. The DNA of the CDR3 is TGTGCCAGCAGCTTAGGTCGACGGGAGAGGAGGGAGACCCAGTACTTC.

Only one count was recorded for this clone. J is TRBJ1-6 and V is TRBV4-1; a possible D gene is TRBD1 (5 bases). Germline lookup yields CDR1 MGHRA and CDR2 YSYEKL. The CDR3 has 17 amino acids. V lost 0 bases and J 0 bases, leaving 9 bases between the germline ends. CDR3: CASSQDGHRSYNSPLHF. The CDR3 DNA reads TGCGCCAGCAGCCAAGATGGACACCGCTCCTATAATTCACCCCTCCACTTT.

The chain recombines TRBV5-1 with TRBJ2-1, with TRBD2 matching over 8 bases. The CDR3 is 14 residues long. The germline V gene has CDR1 SGHRS and CDR2 YFSETQ. V gave up 1 base and J gave up 9 bases; unmatched junction bases: 6. CDR3 DNA: TGCGCCAGCAGCTTGTATGCGGGAGGCACTGAGCAGTTCTTC. It encodes CASSLYAGGTEQFF.

The chain is built from TRBV19 and TRBJ1-5; 7 bases match TRBD1. This CDR3 has 17 residues. Losses at the gene ends were 5 bases for V and 3 bases for J; bases not matched to a gene: 13. CDR1 and CDR2 (germline): LNHDA, SQIVND (reference sequence). The CDR3, as DNA: TGTGCCAGTAGTTCCTCCCCCGGGACAGCGTACAATCAGCCCCAGCATTTT. Translated: CASSSSPGTAYNQPQHF.

In regard to this clone: Relative to the germline gene, one junction end is altered; a read error may explain this. The chain combines TRBV6-1 with TRBJ2-1; possible D gene TRBD2, 6 bases. The CDR3 sequence is 14 residues long. CDR1 and CDR2 from the germline V gene are MNHNS and SASEGT. CDR3 sequence: CASNELLAPNEQFF. The CDR3 DNA is TGTGCCAGCAATGAACTTCTAGCGCCCAATGAGCAGTTCTTC.

As concerns this clone: Its ends do not fully match the called genes, so a read error is possible. The chain recombines TRBV7-7 with TRBJ2-5; 7 nucleotides line up with TRBD1. Germline CDR1 and CDR2: SSHAT and FNYEAQ (reference sequence). This CDR3 has 15 amino acids. Here the CDR3 reads CASSPLKSGGETQYF. In nucleotides, the CDR3 is TGTGCTAGCAGCCCGTTAAAGTCAGGGGGAGAGACCCAGTACTTC.